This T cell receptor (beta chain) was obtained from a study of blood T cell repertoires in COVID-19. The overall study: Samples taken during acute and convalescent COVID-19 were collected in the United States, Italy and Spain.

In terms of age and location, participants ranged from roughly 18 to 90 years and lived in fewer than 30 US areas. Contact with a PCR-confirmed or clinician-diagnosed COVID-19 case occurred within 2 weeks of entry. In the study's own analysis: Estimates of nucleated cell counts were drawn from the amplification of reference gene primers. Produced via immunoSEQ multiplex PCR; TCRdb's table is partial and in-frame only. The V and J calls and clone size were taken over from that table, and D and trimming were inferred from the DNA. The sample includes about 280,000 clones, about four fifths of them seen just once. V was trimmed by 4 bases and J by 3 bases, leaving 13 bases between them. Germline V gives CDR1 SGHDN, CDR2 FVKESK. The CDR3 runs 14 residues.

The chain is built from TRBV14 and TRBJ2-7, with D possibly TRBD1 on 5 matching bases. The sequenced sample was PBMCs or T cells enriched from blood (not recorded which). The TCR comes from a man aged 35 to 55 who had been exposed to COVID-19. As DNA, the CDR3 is TGTGCCAGCAGCCTACTTCCCGACAGCTACGAGCAGTACTTC. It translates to CASSLLPDSYEQYF.